These T cell receptor beta chains were read from a single sample in a study of blood T cells in healthy people across ages. TCRdb re-analysed the 5' RACE reads in MiXCR, keeping a single row per CDR3 protein. The table shows roughly 680,000 distinct CDR3 sequences, with approximately 50% occurring only once. Sequencing was carried out using blood. These receptors were taken from a woman aged 60-75 years in good health. CDR3s include the opening cysteine and the closing phenylalanine or tryptophan. The order of the fields is J gene, clone size, D gene, V gene, CDR3 length, CDR3 DNA, CDR3 protein. D genes are given only for firm matches. The listing skips clone size in some rows; elsewhere it reads once, few, many or a size class.

TRBJ2-3 | - | - | TRBV7-8 | 14 | TGTGCCAGCAGCTTAGCCACTCAGGGGGATACGCAGTATTTT | CASSLATQGDTQYF
TRBJ2-3 | - | - | TRBV3-1 | 15 | TGTGCCAGCAGTCCGACAGACTCTAGCACAGATACGCAGTATTTT | CASSPTDSSTDTQYF
TRBJ2-2 | - | - | TRBV2 | 13 | TGTGCCAGCATGGGGACTGCTACCGGGGAGCTGTTTTTT | CASMGTATGELFF
TRBJ2-5 | - | - | TRBV9 | 13 | TGTGCCAGTTCTGGTAGCTCGGGGAATGAGCAGTACTTC | CASSGSSGNEQYF
TRBJ2-7 | - | TRBD2 | TRBV6-1 | 15 | TGTGCCAGCAGTCAAGAAGGACTAGCGGGATACGAGCAGTACTTC | CASSQEGLAGYEQYF
TRBJ2-3 | - | - | TRBV20-1 | 15 | TGCAGTGCTAGAGATCAAGCGGTTAGCACAGATACGCAGTATTTT | CSARDQAVSTDTQYF
TRBJ1-1 | once | TRBD1 | TRBV6-1 | 13 | TGTGCCAGCAAGGGACAGACGATTGGTGAAGCTTTCTTT | CASKGQTIGEAFF
TRBJ2-1 | few | - | TRBV20-1 | 11 | TGCAGTGCGAGCGGCACGGGGGAGCAGTTCTTC | CSASGTGEQFF
TRBJ2-1 | - | - | TRBV7-2 | 12 | TGTGCCAGCAGCAACCGGATCAATGAGCAGTTCTTC | CASSNRINEQFF
TRBJ2-3 | - | - | TRBV5-1 | 15 | TGCGCCAGCAGCCGAAAGCCCGGTTCCACAGATACGCAGTATTTT | CASSRKPGSTDTQYF
TRBJ2-1 | few | TRBD2 | TRBV7-3 | 15 | TGTGCCAGCAGGGCCGGGACTAGCGATATCAATGAGCAGTTCTTC | CASRAGTSDINEQFF
TRBJ2-5 | few | - | TRBV7-9 | 16 | TGTGCCAGCAGCGTACTGGGGGGTTTGATGTCAGAGACCCAGTACTTC | CASSVLGGLMSETQYF
TRBJ1-2 | few | TRBD1 | TRBV29-1 | 13 | TGCAGCGTTGAAGATCGGACAGGGGGTGGCTACACCTTC | CSVEDRTGGGYTF
TRBJ2-5 | - | - | TRBV3-1 | 18 | TGTGCCAGCAGCCAAGATACGAGAGTCGGAGATGTGGAAGAGACCCAGTACTTC | CASSQDTRVGDVEETQYF
TRBJ1-1 | - | - | TRBV30 | 12 | TGTGCCTGGAGTCATATGAACACTGAAGCTTTCTTT | CAWSHMNTEAFF
TRBJ2-4 | few | - | TRBV11-2 | 12 | TGTGCCAGCAGACTTGACAGAAACATTCAGTACTTC | CASRLDRNIQYF
TRBJ2-1 | - | - | TRBV28 | 10 | TGTGCCAGCAGTTTGGATGAGCAGTTCTTC | CASSLDEQFF
TRBJ2-1 | few | TRBD2 | TRBV4-2 | 15 | TGTGCCAGCAGCCACACTAGCGGGAGTTACAATGAGCAGTTCTTC | CASSHTSGSYNEQFF
TRBJ2-6 | - | TRBD1 | TRBV12-3/TRBV12-4 | 16 | TGTGCCAGCGGATCGCCCGGGACAGTTGGGGCCAACGTCCTGACTTTC | CASGSPGTVGANVLTF
TRBJ2-3 | - | - | TRBV9 | 14 | TGTGCCAGCAGCGCTCAACAATACACAGATACGCAGTATTTT | CASSAQQYTDTQYF